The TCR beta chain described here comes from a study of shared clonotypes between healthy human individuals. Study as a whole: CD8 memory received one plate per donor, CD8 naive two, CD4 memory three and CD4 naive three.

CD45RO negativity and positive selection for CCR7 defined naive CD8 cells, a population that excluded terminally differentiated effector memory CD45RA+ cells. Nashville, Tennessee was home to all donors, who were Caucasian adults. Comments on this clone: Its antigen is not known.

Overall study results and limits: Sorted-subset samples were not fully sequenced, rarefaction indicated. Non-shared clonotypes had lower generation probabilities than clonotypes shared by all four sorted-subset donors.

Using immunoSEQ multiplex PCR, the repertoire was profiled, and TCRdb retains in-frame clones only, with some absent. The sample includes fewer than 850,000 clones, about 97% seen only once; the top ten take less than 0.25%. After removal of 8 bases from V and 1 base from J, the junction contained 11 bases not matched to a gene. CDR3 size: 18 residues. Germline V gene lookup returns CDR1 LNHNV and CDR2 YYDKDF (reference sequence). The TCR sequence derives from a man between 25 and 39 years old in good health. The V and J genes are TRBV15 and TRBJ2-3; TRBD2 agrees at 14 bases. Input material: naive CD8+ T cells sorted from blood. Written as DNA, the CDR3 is TGTGCCACCTGGAGAGGAGGGACTAGCGGGAGTGGCACAGATACGCAGTATTTT. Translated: CATWRGGTSGSGTDTQYF. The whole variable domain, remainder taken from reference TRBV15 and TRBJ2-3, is DAMVIQNPRYQVTQFGKPVTLSCSQTLNHNVMYWYQQKSSQAPKLLFHYYDKDFNNEADTPDNFQSRRPNTSFCFLDIRSPGLGDTAMYLCATWRGGTSGSGTDTQYFGPGTRLTVL.